A selection of T cell receptor beta chains follows, all from one sample in a study of blood T cell repertoires in COVID-19. Generated by immunoSEQ multiplex PCR, the TCRdb table keeps only in-frame clones and is missing some. The repertoire consists of approximately 99,000 clones, with more than 75% occurring once and the leading ten covering about 20%. Source material: peripheral blood. These receptor sequences come from a human donor in a cohort sampled during active COVID-19. The CDR3 runs from the conserved cysteine through the conserved F or W. The D gene is left open where the match is weak. Only some rows state a clone size, as once, few, many or a class for expanded clones.

CDR3 DNA: TGTGCCAGCCGTAGCCCTGGAAACACCATATATTTT
CDR3 protein: CASRSPGNTIYF
J gene: TRBJ1-3
D gene: .
clone size: .
V gene: TRBV28

CDR3 DNA: TGTGCCATCAGTGACGGCGGGAGAGCATATGAGCAGTTCTTC
CDR3 protein: CAISDGGRAYEQFF
J gene: TRBJ2-1
D gene: TRBD2
clone size: .
V gene: TRBV10-3

CDR3 DNA: TGTGCCATCAGGGACCCGGGGGGCCCTACTACTAATGAGCAGTTCTTC
CDR3 protein: CAIRDPGGPTTNEQFF
J gene: TRBJ2-1
D gene: .
clone size: .
V gene: TRBV10-3

CDR3 DNA: TGTGCCAGTAGTATTACAAGAAACACCGGGGAGCTGTTTTTT
CDR3 protein: CASSITRNTGELFF
J gene: TRBJ2-2
D gene: .
clone size: .
V gene: TRBV19

CDR3 DNA: TGTGCCAGCGAATCCGGGACAGGGTCCACCGGGGAGCTGTTTTTT
CDR3 protein: CASESGTGSTGELFF
J gene: TRBJ2-2
D gene: TRBD1
clone size: few
V gene: TRBV28

CDR3 DNA: TGTGCCAGCAGTGATGGACTTAACTATGGCTACACCTTC
CDR3 protein: CASSDGLNYGYTF
J gene: TRBJ1-2
D gene: .
clone size: .
V gene: TRBV6-1

CDR3 DNA: TGTGCCAGCAGCTCGGGACTCATGATAGGGAACAATGAGCAGTTCTTC
CDR3 protein: CASSSGLMIGNNEQFF
J gene: TRBJ2-1
D gene: .
clone size: .
V gene: TRBV5-8

CDR3 DNA: TGTGCCGAAACCCCCGTTAGCGGGCCGGATAGTGAGCAGTTCTTC
CDR3 protein: CAETPVSGPDSEQFF
J gene: TRBJ2-1
D gene: TRBD2
clone size: .
V gene: TRBV7-9

CDR3 DNA: TGTGCCAGCAGCTTATACCCCAAGTTAGCGGGACCACCGACAGATACGCAGTATTTT
CDR3 protein: CASSLYPKLAGPPTDTQYF
J gene: TRBJ2-3
D gene: TRBD2
clone size: .
V gene: TRBV7-9

CDR3 DNA: TGCAGCGTTGAATTCCGGGAGGGGTCGTACAATGAGCAGTTCTTC
CDR3 protein: CSVEFREGSYNEQFF
J gene: TRBJ2-1
D gene: TRBD2
clone size: .
V gene: TRBV29-1

CDR3 DNA: TGCGCCAGCGAGCGTACCTTGAAGGGGTCCCCTCCTGGAAACACCATATATTTT
CDR3 protein: CASERTLKGSPPGNTIYF
J gene: TRBJ1-3
D gene: .
clone size: .
V gene: TRBV5-1

CDR3 DNA: TGTGCCAGCAGCCGAGGGGCCGCGGGACCGTACGAGCAGTACTTC
CDR3 protein: CASSRGAAGPYEQYF
J gene: TRBJ2-7
D gene: .
clone size: few
V gene: TRBV9

CDR3 DNA: TGTGCCAGCAGTCCAGGCGGGGAGACCCAGTACTTC
CDR3 protein: CASSPGGETQYF
J gene: TRBJ2-5
D gene: .
clone size: once
V gene: TRBV28

CDR3 DNA: TGTGCCACTCAGGGGGGTCGAGGGATGAACACTGAAGCTTTCTTT
CDR3 protein: CATQGGRGMNTEAFF
J gene: TRBJ1-1
D gene: TRBD1
clone size: .
V gene: TRBV24-1

CDR3 DNA: TGTGCCAGCAGACTGACTAGCGGAGCCTACAATGAGCAGTTCTTC
CDR3 protein: CASRLTSGAYNEQFF
J gene: TRBJ2-1
D gene: TRBD2
clone size: .
V gene: TRBV7-2

CDR3 DNA: TGTGCCAGCAGCTTAGGGAGGAGCAATCAGCCCCAGCATTTT
CDR3 protein: CASSLGRSNQPQHF
J gene: TRBJ1-5
D gene: .
clone size: .
V gene: TRBV7-8

CDR3 DNA: TGTGCCAGCTGGCAGGATTATGGCTACACCTTC
CDR3 protein: CASWQDYGYTF
J gene: TRBJ1-2
D gene: .
clone size: few
V gene: TRBV2

CDR3 DNA: TGTGCCAGCAGCCCCTGGGGTGACAGGGGTATGTCTGAAGCTTTCTTT
CDR3 protein: CASSPWGDRGMSEAFF
J gene: TRBJ1-1
D gene: TRBD1
clone size: .
V gene: TRBV9

CDR3 DNA: TGTGCCAGCAGCTTGGGGGCAGCGCAGTACTTC
CDR3 protein: CASSLGAAQYF
J gene: TRBJ2-7
D gene: .
clone size: .
V gene: TRBV5-8

CDR3 DNA: TGTGCCAGTACCAAGGGGAGGGTGGGCAATCAGCCCCAGCATTTT
CDR3 protein: CASTKGRVGNQPQHF
J gene: TRBJ1-5
D gene: .
clone size: .
V gene: TRBV19

CDR3 DNA: TGTGCCAGCAGTTTACCTACTGGCCGACTGGAGCAGTTCTTC
CDR3 protein: CASSLPTGRLEQFF
J gene: TRBJ2-1
D gene: .
clone size: .
V gene: TRBV28

CDR3 DNA: TGTGCCAGCAGTCGGACAGGGGAGAACACCGGGGAGCTGTTTTTT
CDR3 protein: CASSRTGENTGELFF
J gene: TRBJ2-2
D gene: .
clone size: .
V gene: TRBV21-1

CDR3 DNA: TGTGCCAGCAGTTACTCCGTTGACAGGGGGCGGACCGGGGAGCTGTTTTTT
CDR3 protein: CASSYSVDRGRTGELFF
J gene: TRBJ2-2
D gene: TRBD1
clone size: .
V gene: TRBV6-2/TRBV6-3

CDR3 DNA: TGTGCCACCAGTGCTGGACCGGGGGAAGGGACAGATACGCAGTATTTT
CDR3 protein: CATSAGPGEGTDTQYF
J gene: TRBJ2-3
D gene: .
clone size: .
V gene: TRBV24-1

CDR3 DNA: TGTGCCAGCAGCGTAGAATTGACTAGCGGTTCAACAGATACGCAGTATTTT
CDR3 protein: CASSVELTSGSTDTQYF
J gene: TRBJ2-3
D gene: TRBD2
clone size: .
V gene: TRBV9

CDR3 DNA: TGTGCCAGCAGCTCTCCGATAGGGGACTCTGGAAACACCATATATTTT
CDR3 protein: CASSSPIGDSGNTIYF
J gene: TRBJ1-3
D gene: .
clone size: .
V gene: TRBV7-3